This paragraph covers one TCR beta chain sequence. In making diagnoses, clinical symptoms, serum thyroxine and TRAb, thyroid ultrasound and orbital computed tomography were all used. This record belongs to a study of T cells in Graves' hyperthyroidism and ophthalmopathy. What was amplified from RNA transcripts were TCR beta CDR3 regions. Carried out on the TCR CDR3, a first-round RT-PCR used the HTBI primer set. TCRdb processed the multiplex PCR reads anew with MiXCR; each CDR3 protein has one entry. Among under 600,000 distinct CDR3 sequences listed, approximately 16% were seen once. The CDR3 is 14 amino acids. Between the trimmed V and J ends, which lost 2 bases and 1 base, there was a span of 10 bases. Germline CDR1 and CDR2: SQVTM and ANQGSEA.

The clonotype was recovered from a woman aged 40 to 50 with Graves' ophthalmopathy. This chain joins TRBV29-1 and TRBJ2-3; TRBD1 or TRBD2 may be the D gene (6 bases each). Material for sequencing was blood. The CDR3 sequence: CSVERGAGTDTQYF. The CDR3 DNA follows: TGCAGCGTTGAAAGGGGGGCGGGCACAGATACGCAGTATTTT.